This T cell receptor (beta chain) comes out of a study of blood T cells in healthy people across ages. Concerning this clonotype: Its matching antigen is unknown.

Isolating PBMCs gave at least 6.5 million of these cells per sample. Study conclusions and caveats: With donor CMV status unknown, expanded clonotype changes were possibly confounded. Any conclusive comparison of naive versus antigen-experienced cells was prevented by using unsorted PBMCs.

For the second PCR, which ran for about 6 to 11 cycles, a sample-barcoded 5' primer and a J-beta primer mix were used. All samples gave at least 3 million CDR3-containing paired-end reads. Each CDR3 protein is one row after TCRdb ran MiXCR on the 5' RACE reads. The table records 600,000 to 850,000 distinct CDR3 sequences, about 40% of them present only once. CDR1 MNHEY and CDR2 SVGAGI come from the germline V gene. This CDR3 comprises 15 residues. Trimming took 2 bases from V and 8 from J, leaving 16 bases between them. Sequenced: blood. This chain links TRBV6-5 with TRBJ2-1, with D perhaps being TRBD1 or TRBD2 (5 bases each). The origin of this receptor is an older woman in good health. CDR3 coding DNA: TGTGCCAGCAGTTACGGGCCTGAGGGGAAGGATGAGCAGTTCTTC. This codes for CASSYGPEGKDEQFF.